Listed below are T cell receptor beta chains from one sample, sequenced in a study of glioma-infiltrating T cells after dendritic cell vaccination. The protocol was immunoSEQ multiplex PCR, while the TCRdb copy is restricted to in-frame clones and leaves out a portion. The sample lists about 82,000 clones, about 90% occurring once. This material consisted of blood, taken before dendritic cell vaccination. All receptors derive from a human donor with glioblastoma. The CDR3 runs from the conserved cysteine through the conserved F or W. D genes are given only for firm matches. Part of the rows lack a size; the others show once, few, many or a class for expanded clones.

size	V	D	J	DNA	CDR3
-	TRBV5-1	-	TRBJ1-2	TGCGCCAGCAGCTTGTCGCAGGGCATCTATGGCTACACCTTC	CASSLSQGIYGYTF
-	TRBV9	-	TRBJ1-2	TGTGCCAGCAGCGTAGATTCGGACTATGGCTACACCTTC	CASSVDSDYGYTF
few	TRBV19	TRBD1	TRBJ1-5	TGTGCCAGTAGTAGTAGACAGGGGGTTTATAGCAATCAGCCCCAGCATTTT	CASSSRQGVYSNQPQHF
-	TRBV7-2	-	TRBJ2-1	TGTGCCAGCAGCCGTAGGGGCAGGAATGAGCAGTTCTTC	CASSRRGRNEQFF
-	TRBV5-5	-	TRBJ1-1	TGTGCCAGCAGCCGGGATAACACTGAAGCTTTCTTT	CASSRDNTEAFF
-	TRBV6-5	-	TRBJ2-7	TGTGCCAGCAGTTTGGACCCCGACAGGCTCTACGTGCAGTACTTC	CASSLDPDRLYVQYF
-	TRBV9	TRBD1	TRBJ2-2	TGTGCCAGCAGCGCCACAGGGGCACTGAACACCGGGGAGCTGTTTTTT	CASSATGALNTGELFF
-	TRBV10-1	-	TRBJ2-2	TGCGCCAGCCCCACACCCCCGAACACCGGGGAGCTGTTTTTT	CASPTPPNTGELFF
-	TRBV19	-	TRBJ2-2	TGTGCCAGTGGGGGAGGGGGGCCGAACACCGGGGAGCTGTTTTTT	CASGGGGPNTGELFF
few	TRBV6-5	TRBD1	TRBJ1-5	TGTGCCAGCAGTTCCGGGACAGGCGGCAATCAGCCCCAGCATTTT	CASSSGTGGNQPQHF
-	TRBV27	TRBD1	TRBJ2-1	TGTGCCAGCAGTCCCCGGACAGGGGGTGCCTACAATGAGCAGTTCTTC	CASSPRTGGAYNEQFF
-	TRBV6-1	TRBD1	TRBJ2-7	TGTGCCAGCAGTGAAGCCTGGGACAGCCTCTACGAGCAGTACTTC	CASSEAWDSLYEQYF
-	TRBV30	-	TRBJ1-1	TGTGCCTGGAATGGGCTGTACACTGAAGCTTTCTTT	CAWNGLYTEAFF
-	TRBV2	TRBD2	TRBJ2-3	TGTGCCAGCAGTGAACTAGCGGGAACATCTGATACGCAGTATTTT	CASSELAGTSDTQYF
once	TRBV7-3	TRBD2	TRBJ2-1	TGTGCCAGCAGCCCGAGAGGACTAGCGGGTATGAATGAGCAGTTCTTC	CASSPRGLAGMNEQFF
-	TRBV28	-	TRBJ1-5	TGTGCCAGCAGTTACCCAAACCGGCAGCCCCAGCATTTT	CASSYPNRQPQHF
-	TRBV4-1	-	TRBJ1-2	TGCGCCAGCAGCCAAGCAGGGGACTATGGCTACACCTTC	CASSQAGDYGYTF
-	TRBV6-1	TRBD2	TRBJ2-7	TGTGCCAGCAGTGAGCGGGGGCTAGCGGGGGGCTCCTACGAGCAGTACTTC	CASSERGLAGGSYEQYF
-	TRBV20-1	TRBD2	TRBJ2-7	TGCAGTGCTACACCCGGGGTAGCGGGGACTTTC	CSATPGVAGTF
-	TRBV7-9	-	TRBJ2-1	TGTGCCAGCAGCCGAAGGGGGCCCGGGACTAGATACAATGAGCAGTTCTTC	CASSRRGPGTRYNEQFF
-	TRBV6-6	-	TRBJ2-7	TGTGCCAGCAGTGGTTTGGGGGGCTACGAGCAGTACTTC	CASSGLGGYEQYF
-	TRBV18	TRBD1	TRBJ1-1	TGTGCCAGCTCACCTACCCAGGGGGGCCGGAACACTGAAGCTTTCTTT	CASSPTQGGRNTEAFF
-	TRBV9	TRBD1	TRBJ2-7	TGTGCCAGCAGCCCCTGGGACAGACGCTACGAGCAGTACTTC	CASSPWDRRYEQYF
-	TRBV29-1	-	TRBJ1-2	TGCAGCGTCTATCAGGGCGGCGGCTACACCTTC	CSVYQGGGYTF
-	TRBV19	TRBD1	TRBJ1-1	TGTGCCAGTTCCCAGGGGGCGTACACTGAAGCTTTCTTT	CASSQGAYTEAFF
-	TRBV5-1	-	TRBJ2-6	TGCGCCAGCAGCTTGACAATCTCTGGGGCCAACGTCCTGACTTTC	CASSLTISGANVLTF
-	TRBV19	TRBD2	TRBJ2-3	TGTGCCAGTAGTAGAAGGACTAGCGGGAGAACAGATACGCAGTATTTT	CASSRRTSGRTDTQYF
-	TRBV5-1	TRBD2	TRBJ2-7	TGCGCCAGCAGCTTGGCCGCGCGGGGGGCCCACAGCGAGCAGTACTTC	CASSLAARGAHSEQYF
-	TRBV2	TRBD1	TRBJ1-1	TGTGCCAGCAGGGACAGGGGCACTGAAGCTTTCTTT	CASRDRGTEAFF
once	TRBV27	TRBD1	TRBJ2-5	TGTGCCAGCAGAAAGAACAGGGGTCAAGAGACCCAGTACTTC	CASRKNRGQETQYF
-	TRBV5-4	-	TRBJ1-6	TGTGCCAGCAGCCAGATAAGGGATACGGGGTCACCCCTCCACTTT	CASSQIRDTGSPLHF
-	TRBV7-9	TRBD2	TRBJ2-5	TGTGCCAGCAGATCGGGACTAGCGGTAAAGACCCAGTACTTC	CASRSGLAVKTQYF
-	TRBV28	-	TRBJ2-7	TGTGCCAGCAGTCCCCGAGGCGAGCAGTACTTC	CASSPRGEQYF
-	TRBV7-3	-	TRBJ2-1	TGTGCCAGCAGCTTGGCGGGCCACAATGAGCAGTTCTTC	CASSLAGHNEQFF
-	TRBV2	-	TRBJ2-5	TGTGCCAGCAGTGAATTCGGGCAGGGGAGAAAGACCCAGTACTTC	CASSEFGQGRKTQYF
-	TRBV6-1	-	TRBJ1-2	TGTGCCAGCAGTGAAGGTAGTTGGGCAATGGTTAGCTACACCTTC	CASSEGSWAMVSYTF
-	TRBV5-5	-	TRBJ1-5	TGTGCCAGCAGCTTGGGCGCGCCCGGGAGCAATCAGCCCCAGCATTTT	CASSLGAPGSNQPQHF
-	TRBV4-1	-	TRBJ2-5	TGCGCCAGCAGCCAGTTAAGCAGGGCGCCCGGGGAGACCCAGTACTTC	CASSQLSRAPGETQYF
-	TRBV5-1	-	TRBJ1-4	TGCGCCAGCAGCCAGCAGGGCCCTGGAGAAAAACTGTTTTTT	CASSQQGPGEKLFF
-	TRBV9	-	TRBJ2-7	TGTGCCAGCAGCGTAGCGGTACAGACCTACGAGCAGTACTTC	CASSVAVQTYEQYF
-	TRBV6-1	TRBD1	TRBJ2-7	TGTGCCAGCAGTGAGGACAGGGTTGGTTACGAGCAGTACTTC	CASSEDRVGYEQYF
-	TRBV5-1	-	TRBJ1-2	TGCGCCAGCAGCCGGGACTTACTAGACTATGGCTACACCTTC	CASSRDLLDYGYTF
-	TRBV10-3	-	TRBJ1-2	TGTGCCATCAGCCCGGACAGATATGGCTACACCTTC	CAISPDRYGYTF
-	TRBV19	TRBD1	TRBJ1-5	TGTGCCAGTAGTATACTGACAGGGGGGGTACTTTCGAATCAGCCCCAGCATTTT	CASSILTGGVLSNQPQHF
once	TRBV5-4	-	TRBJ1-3	TGTGCCAGCAGCCCTACAGTAGGTTCTGGAAACACCATATATTTT	CASSPTVGSGNTIYF
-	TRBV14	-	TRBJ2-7	TGTGCCAGCAGCCGGACAAGCCCGCCCTACGAGCAGTACTTC	CASSRTSPPYEQYF
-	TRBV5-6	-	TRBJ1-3	TGTGCCAGCAGCATAATTGGAAACACCATATATTTT	CASSIIGNTIYF
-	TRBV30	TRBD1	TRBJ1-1	TGTGCCTGGAGTGAAAAGGGGGCAACGACTGAAGCTTTCTTT	CAWSEKGATTEAFF
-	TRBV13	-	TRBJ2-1	TGTGCCAGCAGCCCAAATGGGCGTTGGGAGCAGTTCTTC	CASSPNGRWEQFF
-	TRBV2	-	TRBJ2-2	TGTGCCAGCGTGACACTAGCGAACACCGGGGAGCTGTTTTTT	CASVTLANTGELFF
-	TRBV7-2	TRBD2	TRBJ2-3	TGTGCCAGCAGCTTAGACGGGGCGAGGGCTAGCGGGAGCACAGATACGCAGTATTTT	CASSLDGARASGSTDTQYF